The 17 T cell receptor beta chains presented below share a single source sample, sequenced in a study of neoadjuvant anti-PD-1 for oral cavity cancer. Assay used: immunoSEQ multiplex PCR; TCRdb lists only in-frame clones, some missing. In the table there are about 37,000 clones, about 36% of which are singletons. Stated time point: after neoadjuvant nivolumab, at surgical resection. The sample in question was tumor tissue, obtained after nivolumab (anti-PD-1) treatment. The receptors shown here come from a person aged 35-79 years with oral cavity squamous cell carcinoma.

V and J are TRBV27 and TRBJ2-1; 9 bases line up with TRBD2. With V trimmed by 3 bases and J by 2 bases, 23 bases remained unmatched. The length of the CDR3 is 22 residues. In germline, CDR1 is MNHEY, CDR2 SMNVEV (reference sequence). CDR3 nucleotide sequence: TGTGCCAGCAGTTTCCTGACCTATAAGCAACTAGCGCCTAGCGGGACCTACAATGAGCAGTTCTTC. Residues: CASSFLTYKQLAPSGTYNEQFF.

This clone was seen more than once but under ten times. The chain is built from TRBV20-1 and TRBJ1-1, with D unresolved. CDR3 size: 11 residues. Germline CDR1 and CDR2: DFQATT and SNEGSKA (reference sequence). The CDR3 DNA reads TGCAGCTCGACCGCGAACACTGAAGCTTTCTTT. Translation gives CSSTANTEAFF.

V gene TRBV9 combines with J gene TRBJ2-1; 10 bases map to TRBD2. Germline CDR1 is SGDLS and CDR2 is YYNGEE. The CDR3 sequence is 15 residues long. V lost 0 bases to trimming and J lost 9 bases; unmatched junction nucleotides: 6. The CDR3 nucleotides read TGTGCCAGCAGCGTAGGGTCAGCGGGAGGGGGTGAGCAGTTCTTC. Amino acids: CASSVGSAGGGEQFF.

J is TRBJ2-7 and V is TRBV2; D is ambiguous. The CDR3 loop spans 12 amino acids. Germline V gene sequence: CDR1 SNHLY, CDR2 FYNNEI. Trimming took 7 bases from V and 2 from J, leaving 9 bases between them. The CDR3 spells CASTYYPYEQYF. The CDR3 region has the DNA TGTGCCAGCACCTATTACCCCTACGAGCAGTACTTC.

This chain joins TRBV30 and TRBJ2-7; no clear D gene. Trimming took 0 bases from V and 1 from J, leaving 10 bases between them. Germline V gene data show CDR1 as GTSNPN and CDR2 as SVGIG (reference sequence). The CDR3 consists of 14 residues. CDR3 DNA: TGTGCCTGGAGTGTACCGATGTCGTCCTACGAGCAGTACTTC. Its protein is CAWSVPMSSYEQYF.

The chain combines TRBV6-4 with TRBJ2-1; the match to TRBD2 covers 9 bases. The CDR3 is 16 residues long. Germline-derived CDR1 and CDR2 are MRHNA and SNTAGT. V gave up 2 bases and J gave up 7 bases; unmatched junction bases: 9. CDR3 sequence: CASSDDAGGGGNEQFF. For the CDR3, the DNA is TGTGCCAGCAGTGACGACGCTGGCGGGGGGGGAAATGAGCAGTTCTTC.

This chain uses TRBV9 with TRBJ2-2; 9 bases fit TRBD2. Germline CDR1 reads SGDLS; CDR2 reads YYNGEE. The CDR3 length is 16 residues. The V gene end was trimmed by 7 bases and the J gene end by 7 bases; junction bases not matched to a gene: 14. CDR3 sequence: CASAASGAPPRGELFF. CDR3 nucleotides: TGTGCCAGCGCCGCTAGCGGGGCCCCTCCACGCGGGGAGCTGTTTTTT.

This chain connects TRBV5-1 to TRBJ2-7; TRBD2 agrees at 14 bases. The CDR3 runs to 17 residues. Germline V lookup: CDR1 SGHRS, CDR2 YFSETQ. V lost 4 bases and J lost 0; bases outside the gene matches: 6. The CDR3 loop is CASSPGTSGGYSYEQYF. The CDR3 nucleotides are TGCGCCAGCAGCCCCGGGACTAGCGGGGGTTACTCCTACGAGCAGTACTTC.

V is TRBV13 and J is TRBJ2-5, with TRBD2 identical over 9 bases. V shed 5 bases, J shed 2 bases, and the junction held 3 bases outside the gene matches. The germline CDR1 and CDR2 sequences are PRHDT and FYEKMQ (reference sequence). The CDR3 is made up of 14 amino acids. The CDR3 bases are TGTGCCAGCAGCAGGCTAGCGGGGCAAGAGACCCAGTACTTC. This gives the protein CASSRLAGQETQYF.

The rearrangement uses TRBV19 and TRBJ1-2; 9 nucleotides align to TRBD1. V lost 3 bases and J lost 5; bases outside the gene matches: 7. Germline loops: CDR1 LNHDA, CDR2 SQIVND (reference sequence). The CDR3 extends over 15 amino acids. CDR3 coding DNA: TGTGCCAGTAGTATCCTTCGGGACAGGGTTTATGGCTACACCTTC. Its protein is CASSILRDRVYGYTF.

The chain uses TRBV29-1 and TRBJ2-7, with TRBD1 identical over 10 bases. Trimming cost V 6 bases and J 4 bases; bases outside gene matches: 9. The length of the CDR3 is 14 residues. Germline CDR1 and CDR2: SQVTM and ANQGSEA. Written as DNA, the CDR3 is TGCAGCGTAGTGACAGGGGGCAATCGATACGAGCAGTACTTC. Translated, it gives CSVVTGGNRYEQYF.

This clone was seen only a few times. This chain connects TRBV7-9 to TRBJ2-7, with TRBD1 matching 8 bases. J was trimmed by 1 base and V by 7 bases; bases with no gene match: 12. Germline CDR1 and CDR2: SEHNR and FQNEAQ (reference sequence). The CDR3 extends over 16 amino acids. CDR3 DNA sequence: TGTGCCAGCACCGCTTGGTTCAGGGGGCATTCCTACGAGCAGTACTTC. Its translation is CASTAWFRGHSYEQYF.

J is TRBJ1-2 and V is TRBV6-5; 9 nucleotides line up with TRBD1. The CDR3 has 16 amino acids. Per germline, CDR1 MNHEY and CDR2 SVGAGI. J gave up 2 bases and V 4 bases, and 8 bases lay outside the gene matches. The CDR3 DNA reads TGTGCCAGCAGTTCTCGACCGGGACAGGGAAACTATGGCTACACCTTC. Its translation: CASSSRPGQGNYGYTF.

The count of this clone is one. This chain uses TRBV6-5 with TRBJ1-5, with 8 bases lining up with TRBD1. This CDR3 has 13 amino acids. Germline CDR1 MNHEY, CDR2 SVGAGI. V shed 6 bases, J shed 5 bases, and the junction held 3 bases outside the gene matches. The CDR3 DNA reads TGTGCCAGCAGGGACAGGGTGGATCAGCCCCAGCATTTT. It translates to CASRDRVDQPQHF.

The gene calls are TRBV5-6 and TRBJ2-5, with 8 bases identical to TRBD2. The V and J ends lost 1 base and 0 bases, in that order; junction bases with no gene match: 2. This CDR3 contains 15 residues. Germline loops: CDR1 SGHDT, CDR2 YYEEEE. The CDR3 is CASSLLREDQETQYF. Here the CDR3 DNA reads TGTGCCAGCAGCTTGTTGCGGGAGGACCAAGAGACCCAGTACTTC.

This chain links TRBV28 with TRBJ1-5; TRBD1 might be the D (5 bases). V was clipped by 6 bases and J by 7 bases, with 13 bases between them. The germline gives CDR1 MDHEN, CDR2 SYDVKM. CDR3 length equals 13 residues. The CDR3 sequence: CASRSQEYQPQHF. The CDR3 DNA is TGTGCCAGCAGATCACAGGAATACCAGCCCCAGCATTTT.

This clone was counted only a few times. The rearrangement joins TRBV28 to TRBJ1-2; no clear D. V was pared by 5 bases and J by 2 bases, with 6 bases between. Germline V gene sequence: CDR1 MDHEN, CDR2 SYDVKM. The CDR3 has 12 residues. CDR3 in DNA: TGTGCCAGCAGTGGGCAGAACTATGGCTACACCTTC. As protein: CASSGQNYGYTF.